The present T cell receptor (beta chain) was sequenced within a study of identical twins. TCRdb passed the 5' RACE reads through MiXCR, listing each CDR3 protein once. The data hold about 100,000 distinct CDR3 sequences, with about 6.1% observed a single time. CDR3 length equals 12 residues. Looked up from germline, CDR1 is SQVTM and CDR2 is ANQGSEA. V was shortened by 4 bases and J by 3 bases, with 10 bases between the two germline ends. The chain couples TRBV29-1 to TRBJ2-7, with D maybe TRBD1 (6 bases). The sample comprised memory T cells sorted from blood. The source is a woman in her forties or fifties in good health. The DNA of the CDR3 is TGCAGCGTTGCGACAGGAGACTACGAGCAGTACTTC. It translates to CSVATGDYEQYF.